A selection of T cell receptor beta chains follows, all from one sample in a study of a mutant IDH1 vaccine in newly diagnosed glioma. The protocol was immunoSEQ multiplex PCR, while the TCRdb copy is restricted to in-frame clones and leaves out a portion. The sample has around 82,000 clones, almost 85% seen once. The source was PBMCs, collected from a glioma patient treated with radiotherapy, temozolomide or both. These receptors all stem from a man aged 40-49 years with glioma. Some clones in this sample may be carry-over from other donors' samples. The CDR3 runs from the conserved cysteine through the conserved F or W. D genes are given only for firm matches. Clone size is shown for a subset of rows, as once, few, many or a class of expanded clone.

V gene	clone size	D gene	J gene	CDR3 protein	CDR3 DNA
TRBV2	NA	TRBD1	TRBJ1-5	CASSGGGGNQPQHF	TGTGCCAGCAGTGGAGGGGGCGGCAATCAGCCCCAGCATTTT
TRBV10-1	NA	NA	TRBJ2-7	CASSEHGYEQYF	TGCGCCAGCAGTGAGCACGGATACGAGCAGTACTTC
TRBV12-5	few	TRBD1	TRBJ1-6	CASGAVTGGNSPLHF	TGTGCTAGTGGTGCCGTCACAGGGGGAAATTCACCCCTCCACTTT
TRBV7-2	NA	NA	TRBJ1-1	CASSTGTPTEAFF	TGTGCCAGCAGCACCGGGACCCCCACTGAAGCTTTCTTT
TRBV13	NA	TRBD2	TRBJ2-7	CASSPRLAEGDEQYF	TGTGCCAGCAGCCCGCGACTAGCGGAAGGGGACGAGCAGTACTTC
TRBV2	NA	TRBD2	TRBJ2-5	CASIGIAGVRETQYF	TGTGCCAGCATAGGTATTGCGGGGGTGAGGGAGACCCAGTACTTC
TRBV5-1	NA	TRBD1	TRBJ2-7	CASSRDRDGDEQYF	TGCGCCAGCAGCAGGGACAGGGACGGAGACGAGCAGTACTTC
TRBV4-1	NA	TRBD1	TRBJ2-7	CASSQASGQNYEQYF	TGCGCCAGCAGCCAAGCGTCGGGACAGAACTACGAGCAGTACTTC
TRBV5-6	few	NA	TRBJ1-2	CASSLGSTLGSGYTF	TGTGCCAGCAGCTTGGGGTCCACTTTAGGCTCTGGCTACACCTTC
TRBV7-9	NA	NA	TRBJ1-1	CASSLAYLGTEAFF	TGTGCCAGCAGCTTAGCCTATTTGGGCACTGAAGCTTTCTTT
TRBV30	NA	NA	TRBJ1-2	CAWSVYSGKDYGYTF	TGTGCCTGGAGTGTATATTCAGGGAAGGACTATGGCTACACCTTC
TRBV2	NA	NA	TRBJ1-2	CATQDNYGYTF	TGTGCCACCCAGGATAACTATGGCTACACCTTC
TRBV2	medium-sized	NA	TRBJ2-7	CASSVRYEQYF	TGTGCCAGCAGTGTCCGCTACGAGCAGTACTTC
TRBV20-1	few	NA	TRBJ1-4	CSAPNLGKLFF	TGCAGTGCTCCTAACCTTGGAAAACTGTTTTTT
TRBV29-1	few	NA	TRBJ1-1	CSVNLNTEAFF	TGCAGCGTTAACCTGAACACTGAAGCTTTCTTT
TRBV15	NA	NA	TRBJ1-2	CATSRGRDQGLGGYTF	TGTGCCACCAGCAGGGGCCGAGATCAGGGGCTGGGGGGCTACACCTTC
TRBV2	few	NA	TRBJ1-1	CASSVTENTEAFF	TGTGCCAGCAGTGTAACGGAGAACACTGAAGCTTTCTTT